This T cell receptor beta chain emerged from a study of PD-1 blockade in classical Hodgkin lymphoma. The CDR3 contains 14 residues. With respect to this clone: Antigen unknown.

Produced via immunoSEQ multiplex PCR; TCRdb's table is partial and in-frame only. The data hold 25,000 to 30,000 clones, with 85% to 90% observed a single time. Noted time point: cycle 4 day 1 (C4D1), after five to seven weeks of nivolumab. In every patient, relapse followed autologous stem cell transplantation, while exposure to brentuximab vedotin differed. Negative selection with magnetic separation was used to purify CD4+ T cells from thawed PBMCs. Study-wide points: Still unresolved is the cause of the repertoire differences, which may be disease activity or prior therapy. Excluded were patients who started nivolumab under 1 year after ASCT, a group that had lower diversity.

The sequencing used CD4+ T cells from blood, collected before the fourth cycle of nivolumab. The origin of this receptor is a human donor with classical Hodgkin lymphoma. The chain recombines TRBV21-1 with TRBJ2-1; the table names TRBD2, a call not compared with the DNA. TRBV21-1 has pseudogene status. CDR3 DNA sequence: TGTGCCAGCAGCGAAGGGACTGGGGGGAATGAGCAGTTCTTC. This codes for CASSEGTGGNEQFF.